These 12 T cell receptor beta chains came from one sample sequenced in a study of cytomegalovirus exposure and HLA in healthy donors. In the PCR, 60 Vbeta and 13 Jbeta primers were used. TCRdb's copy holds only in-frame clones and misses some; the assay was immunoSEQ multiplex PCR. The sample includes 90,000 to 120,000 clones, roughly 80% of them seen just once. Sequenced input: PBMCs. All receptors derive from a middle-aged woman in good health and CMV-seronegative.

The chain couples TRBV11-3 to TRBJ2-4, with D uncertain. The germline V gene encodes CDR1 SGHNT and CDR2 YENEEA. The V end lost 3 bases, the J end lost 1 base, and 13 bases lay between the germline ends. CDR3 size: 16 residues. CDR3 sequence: CASSFAPALAKNIQYF. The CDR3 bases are TGTGCCAGCAGCTTCGCCCCCGCACTGGCCAAAAACATTCAGTACTTC.

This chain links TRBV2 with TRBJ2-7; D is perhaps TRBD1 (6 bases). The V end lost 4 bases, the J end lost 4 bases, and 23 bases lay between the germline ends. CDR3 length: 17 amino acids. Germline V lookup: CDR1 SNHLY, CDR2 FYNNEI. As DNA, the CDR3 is TGTGCCAGCAGTGGGCTTTTACAGGGCATTAGTTCTTACGAGCAGTACTTC. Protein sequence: CASSGLLQGISSYEQYF. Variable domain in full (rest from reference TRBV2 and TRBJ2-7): EPEVTQTPSHQVTQMGQEVILRCVPISNHLYFYWYRQILGQKVEFLVSFYNNEISEKSEIFDDQFSVERPDGSNFTLKIRSTKLEDSAMYFCASSGLLQGISSYEQYFGPGTRLTVT.

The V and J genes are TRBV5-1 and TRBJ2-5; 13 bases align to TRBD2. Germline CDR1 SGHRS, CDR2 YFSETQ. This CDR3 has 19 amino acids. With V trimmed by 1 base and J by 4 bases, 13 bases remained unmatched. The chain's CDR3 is CASSLRTGLAGVLGETQYF. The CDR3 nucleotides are TGCGCCAGCAGCTTGCGTACAGGACTAGCGGGAGTGTTGGGAGAGACCCAGTACTTC. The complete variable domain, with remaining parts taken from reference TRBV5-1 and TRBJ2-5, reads KAGVTQTPRYLIKTRGQQVTLSCSPISGHRSVSWYQQTPGQGLQFLFEYFSETQRNKGNFPGRFSGRQFSNSRSEMNVSTLELGDSALYLCASSLRTGLAGVLGETQYFGPGTRLLVL.

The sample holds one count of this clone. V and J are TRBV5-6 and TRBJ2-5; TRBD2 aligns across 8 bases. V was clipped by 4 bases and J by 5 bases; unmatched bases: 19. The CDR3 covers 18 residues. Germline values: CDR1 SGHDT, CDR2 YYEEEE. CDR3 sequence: CASSHPGIAGRGGETQYF. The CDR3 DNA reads TGTGCCAGCAGCCACCCCGGGATAGCGGGACGGGGGGGGGAGACCCAGTACTTC.

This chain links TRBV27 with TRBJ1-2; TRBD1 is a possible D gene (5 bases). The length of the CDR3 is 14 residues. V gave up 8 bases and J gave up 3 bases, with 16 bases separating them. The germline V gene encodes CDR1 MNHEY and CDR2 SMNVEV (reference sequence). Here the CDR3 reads CASSREGVDYGYTF. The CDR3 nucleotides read TGTGCCAGCTCCAGGGAGGGTGTGGACTATGGCTACACCTTC.

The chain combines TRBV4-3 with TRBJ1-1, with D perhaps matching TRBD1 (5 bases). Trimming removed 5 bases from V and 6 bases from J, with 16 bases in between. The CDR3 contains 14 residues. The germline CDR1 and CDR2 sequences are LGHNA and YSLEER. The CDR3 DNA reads TGCGCCAGCAGCTCCGCCGGGGGGAGCCCTGAAGCTTTCTTT. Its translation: CASSSAGGSPEAFF.

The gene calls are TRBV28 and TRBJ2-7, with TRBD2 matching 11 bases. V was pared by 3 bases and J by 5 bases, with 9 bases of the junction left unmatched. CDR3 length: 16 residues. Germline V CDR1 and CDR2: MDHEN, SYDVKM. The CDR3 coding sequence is TGTGCCAGCAGTTTGGGGGTAGCGGGAGGGCCCAACGAGCAGTACTTC. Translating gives CASSLGVAGGPNEQYF.

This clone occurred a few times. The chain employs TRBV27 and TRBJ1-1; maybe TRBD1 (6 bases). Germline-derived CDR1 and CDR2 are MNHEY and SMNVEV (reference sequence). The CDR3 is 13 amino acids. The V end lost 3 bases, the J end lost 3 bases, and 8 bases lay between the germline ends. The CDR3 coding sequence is TGTGCCAGCAGTTTGGACAGTTACACTGAAGCTTTCTTT. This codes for CASSLDSYTEAFF.

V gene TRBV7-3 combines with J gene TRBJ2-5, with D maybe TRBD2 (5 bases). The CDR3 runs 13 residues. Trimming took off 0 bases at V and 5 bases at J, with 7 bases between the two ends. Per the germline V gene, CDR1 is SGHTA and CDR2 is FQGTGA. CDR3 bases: TGTGCCAGCAGCTTAACGGGCGGGGAGACCCAGTACTTC. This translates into CASSLTGGETQYF.

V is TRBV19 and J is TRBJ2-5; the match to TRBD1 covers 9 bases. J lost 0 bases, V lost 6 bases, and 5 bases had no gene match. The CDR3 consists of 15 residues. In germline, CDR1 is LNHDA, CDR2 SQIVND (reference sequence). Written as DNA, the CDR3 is TGTGCCAGTAGGGCGGGACAGGGCGACCAAGAGACCCAGTACTTC. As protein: CASRAGQGDQETQYF.

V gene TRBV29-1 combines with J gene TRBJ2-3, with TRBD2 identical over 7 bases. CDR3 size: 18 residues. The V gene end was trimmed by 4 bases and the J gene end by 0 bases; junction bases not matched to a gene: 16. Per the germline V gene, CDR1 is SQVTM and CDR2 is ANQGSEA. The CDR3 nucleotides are TGCAGCGTTGCGGGAGGTATCATATCCGGGCTTAGCACAGATACGCAGTATTTT. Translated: CSVAGGIISGLSTDTQYF.

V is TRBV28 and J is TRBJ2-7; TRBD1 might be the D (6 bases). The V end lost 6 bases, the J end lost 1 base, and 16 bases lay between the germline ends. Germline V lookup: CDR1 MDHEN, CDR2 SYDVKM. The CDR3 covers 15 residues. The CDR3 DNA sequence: TGTGCCAGCAGATCAACCGGGACACTGTCCTACGAGCAGTACTTC. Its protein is CASRSTGTLSYEQYF.